A selection of T cell receptor beta chains follows, all from one sample in a study of blood T cell repertoires in COVID-19. Generated by immunoSEQ multiplex PCR, the TCRdb table keeps only in-frame clones and is missing some. The sample records 250,000 or so clones, about 90% being singletons. The sequenced sample consisted of PBMCs or T cells enriched from blood (not recorded which). The receptors were sampled from a woman aged 40-49 years who had been exposed to COVID-19. CDR3s include the opening cysteine and the closing phenylalanine or tryptophan. Fields, in order: CDR3 protein, V gene, J gene, D gene. The D gene is left open where the match is weak.

CASSLSTGESTDTQYF,TRBV7-2,TRBJ2-3,NA
CASSFKGAAGEKLFF,TRBV5-4,TRBJ1-4,TRBD1
CASSKVQGRNEQFF,TRBV21-1,TRBJ2-1,NA
CASSLRQGYAASNEQFF,TRBV7-6,TRBJ2-1,NA
CASSYQGWIEAFF,TRBV28,TRBJ1-1,NA
CASSLGTGTEKLFF,TRBV7-2,TRBJ1-4,TRBD1
CASSQDRGGWGYTF,TRBV4-3,TRBJ1-2,NA
CASVHSSGASSSYEQYF,TRBV11-2,TRBJ2-7,TRBD2
CASSPNPGHTYEQYF,TRBV18,TRBJ2-7,NA
CASSEMGEAYNEQFF,TRBV6-4,TRBJ2-1,NA
CAWSDTSYEQYF,TRBV30,TRBJ2-7,NA
CASSPDRTNTEAFF,TRBV18,TRBJ1-1,NA
CASSETGNQPQHF,TRBV6-1,TRBJ1-5,TRBD1
CSVERGGGLEAFF,TRBV29-1,TRBJ1-1,NA
CSASSGVAKNIQYF,TRBV20-1,TRBJ2-4,NA
CASSPPGQPQHF,TRBV28,TRBJ1-5,NA
CASSDHPVFDRGNQPQHF,TRBV9,TRBJ1-5,TRBD1
CASSSGTGGSYGYTF,TRBV6-4,TRBJ1-2,TRBD1
CASTIQGQNYGYTF,TRBV28,TRBJ1-2,TRBD1
CASSQTGAGAPLHF,TRBV7-9,TRBJ1-6,NA
CASSLDGEGRDTEAFF,TRBV5-1,TRBJ1-1,NA
CASSSGGLAGETQYF,TRBV11-3,TRBJ2-5,TRBD2
CASSLAGRSEAFF,TRBV5-1,TRBJ1-1,NA
CASSSGQGATDTQYF,TRBV6-5,TRBJ2-3,TRBD1
CASSPEGQLNTEAFF,TRBV5-1,TRBJ1-1,TRBD1
CASSFSGVNTGELFF,TRBV5-4,TRBJ2-2,TRBD2
CASSPPANYGYTF,TRBV5-4,TRBJ1-2,NA
CASSQEGSQGPSEQYF,TRBV3-1/TRBV3-2,TRBJ2-7,NA
CASSLAGGGYNEQFF,TRBV11-1,TRBJ2-1,NA
CASSFGADNSPLHF,TRBV7-9,TRBJ1-6,NA
CASSQDPAGVAGELFF,TRBV4-3,TRBJ2-2,TRBD2
CASSSTSGGHYNEQFF,TRBV7-7,TRBJ2-1,TRBD2
CASSLWAITGNTIYF,TRBV28,TRBJ1-3,NA
CASSTWDRDNSPLHF,TRBV28,TRBJ1-6,TRBD1
CASSSEGYSNQPQHF,TRBV6-2/TRBV6-3,TRBJ1-5,NA
CAFYRADYGYTF,TRBV28,TRBJ1-2,NA
CASTRPDRNTEAFF,TRBV5-8,TRBJ1-1,NA
CASSWGGDSGYEQYF,TRBV19,TRBJ2-7,NA
CASSFLVSQGQGSGNTIYF,TRBV7-2,TRBJ1-3,TRBD1
CASSREPVDRGTTGGNTIYF,TRBV5-8,TRBJ1-3,TRBD1
CASNLGKGQPQHF,TRBV19,TRBJ1-5,NA
CASSFQGGSPLHF,TRBV5-1,TRBJ1-6,NA
CASSQWRTEAFF,TRBV3-1/TRBV3-2,TRBJ1-1,NA
CASSNPAETADNEKLFF,TRBV19,TRBJ1-4,NA
CASSFGAALDIQYF,TRBV5-4,TRBJ2-4,NA
CASSSSYYEQYF,TRBV12-3/TRBV12-4,TRBJ2-7,NA
CASGLTDTQYF,TRBV2,TRBJ2-3,NA
CASRDRTTGKTEAFF,TRBV2,TRBJ1-1,TRBD1
CASSDGSTDTQYF,TRBV5-1,TRBJ2-3,NA
CASSQGLADEQFF,TRBV4-1,TRBJ2-1,TRBD2
CASSFLRTGNGNQPQHF,TRBV28,TRBJ1-5,TRBD1
CASKPIGGANGEQFF,TRBV11-2,TRBJ2-1,NA